These 25 T cell receptor beta chains came from one sample sequenced in a study of shared clonotypes between healthy human individuals. Repertoires were generated with immunoSEQ multiplex PCR, while TCRdb's copy carries only in-frame clones and drops some. The sample has about 2 million clones, 85% to 95% seen once. Sequencing was performed on naive CD4+ T cells sorted from blood. Subset defined: CD45RA+ positively selected. All receptors come from a man aged 18 to 30 in good health.

The V call is TRBV6-1, the J call TRBJ2-7; tentative D call: TRBD1 (5 bases). Deletions cut 7 bases from V and 2 bases from J, with 18 bases between. This CDR3 has 15 residues. Germline-derived CDR1 and CDR2 are MNHNS and SASEGT. The CDR3 DNA is TGTGCCAGCACCCCACAGGACCGCTCAACCTACGAGCAGTACTTC. This codes for CASTPQDRSTYEQYF.

V gene TRBV5-1 combines with J gene TRBJ2-2; D possibly uses TRBD1 or TRBD2 (5 bases each). CDR1 is SGHRS, CDR2 YFSETQ, per germline. Trimming left V 4 bases short and J 2 bases short, with 12 bases between. The CDR3 spans 15 residues. The CDR3 nucleotides are TGCGCCAGCAGCGCGGGCAGGGAAAACACCGGGGAGCTGTTTTTT. As protein: CASSAGRENTGELFF.

The rearrangement uses TRBV5-1 and TRBJ1-6, with D perhaps TRBD1 (6 bases). Looked up from germline, CDR1 is SGHRS and CDR2 is YFSETQ. The CDR3 loop spans 16 amino acids. Trimming cost V 0 bases and J 9 bases, with 16 bases left between them. The CDR3 nucleotides read TGCGCCAGCAGCTTGGGCGGGGGTCAGGGGAGTTCACCCCTCCACTTT. Translating gives CASSLGGGQGSSPLHF.

The chain recombines TRBV19 with TRBJ1-5; D might be TRBD1 (5 bases). The CDR3 runs 16 residues. In germline, CDR1 is LNHDA, CDR2 SQIVND (reference sequence). V was pared by 5 bases and J by 1 base, with 15 bases between. CDR3 DNA sequence: TGTGCCAGTAGTTCAGGGACGTCCGTAAGCAATCAGCCCCAGCATTTT. Protein product: CASSSGTSVSNQPQHF.

The chain links TRBV7-9 to TRBJ2-5; TRBD2 matches at 11 bases. CDR1 and CDR2 (germline): SEHNR, FQNEAQ (reference sequence). The CDR3 extends over 14 amino acids. V dropped 5 bases and J dropped 3; count of bases not matched to a gene: 2. The CDR3 DNA reads TGTGCCAGCAGCCGGGGACTAGCGGAAGAGACCCAGTACTTC. It yields the protein CASSRGLAEETQYF. The full variable domain, in which reference TRBV7-9 and TRBJ2-5 provide the parts outside the CDR3, is DTGVSQNPRHKITKRGQNVTFRCDPISEHNRLYWYRQTLGQGPEFLTYFQNEAQLEKSRLLSDRFSAERPKGSFSTLEIQRTEQGDSAMYLCASSRGLAEETQYFGPGTRLLVL.

The CDR3 loop reads CASSERGLDNQPQHF. CDR3 bases: TGTGCCAGTAGTGAGAGGGGGTTAGACAATCAGCCCCAGCATTTT. V usage is TRBV19 and J usage is TRBJ1-5; possibly TRBD1 for D (6 bases). CDR1 and CDR2 (germline): LNHDA, SQIVND (reference sequence). This CDR3 is built from 15 residues. The V end lost 5 bases, the J end lost 3 bases, and 14 bases lay between the germline ends. Based on the CDR3 plus reference TRBV19 and TRBJ1-5, the full variable domain is DGGITQSPKYLFRKEGQNVTLSCEQNLNHDAMYWYRQDPGQGLRLIYYSQIVNDFQKGDIAEGYSVSREKKESFPLTVTSAQKNPTAFYLCASSERGLDNQPQHFGDGTRLSIL.

This rearrangement joins TRBV18 to TRBJ1-5; D is perhaps TRBD1 (5 bases). This CDR3 has 13 amino acids. CDR1 KGHSH and CDR2 LQKENI come from the germline V gene. V lost 6 bases and J 4 bases, leaving 10 bases between the germline ends. CDR3 in amino acids: CASSAGGNQPQHF. The CDR3, as DNA: TGTGCCAGCTCCGCCGGGGGAAATCAGCCCCAGCATTTT.

The rearrangement links TRBV6-1 to TRBJ2-1; TRBD2 agrees at 8 bases. Germline loops: CDR1 MNHNS, CDR2 SASEGT. J lost 7 bases, V lost 9 bases, and 14 bases had no gene match. This CDR3 comprises 15 residues. Here the CDR3 reads CASLEKSGSYNEQFF. The DNA of the CDR3 is TGTGCCAGTCTCGAAAAAAGCGGGAGCTATAATGAGCAGTTCTTC.

The chain joins TRBV29-1 to TRBJ2-5; 9 nucleotides agree with TRBD2. Per the germline V gene, CDR1 is SQVTM and CDR2 is ANQGSEA. V lost 1 base and J lost 5; bases outside the gene matches: 8. The CDR3 is 15 amino acids. The CDR3 DNA reads as TGCAGCGTTGAAGGGCGACTAGCGGTGGGGGAGACCCAGTACTTC. It codes for CSVEGRLAVGETQYF.

The CDR3 DNA is TGTGCCAGCAGTTTAACACTTGGCTACACCTTC. It specifies CASSLTLGYTF. This rearrangement joins TRBV28 to TRBJ1-2; D is unclear. CDR3 length: 11 residues. V gave up 2 bases and J gave up 7 bases, with 5 bases separating them. In germline, CDR1 is MDHEN, CDR2 SYDVKM.

The rearrangement uses TRBV30 and TRBJ2-3; no reliable D call. This CDR3 comprises 11 residues. Trimming took 4 bases from V and 5 from J, leaving 7 bases between them. CDR1 is GTSNPN and CDR2 is SVGIG in the germline V gene (reference sequence). CDR3 coding DNA: TGTGCCTGGATATCACAAGATACGCAGTATTTT. It yields the protein CAWISQDTQYF.

With regard to this clone: At the DNA level, this CDR3 is encoded by other sequences in the same sample as well. This chain links TRBV5-1 with TRBJ2-3, with 11 bases lining up with TRBD1. Unmatched junction bases numbered 6, after V lost 5 bases and J lost 4 bases. From germline, CDR1 is SGHRS and CDR2 YFSETQ. CDR3 size: 15 residues. The CDR3, as DNA: TGCGCCAGCAGTCCGGGACAGGGGGTGGCAGATACGCAGTATTTT. It codes for CASSPGQGVADTQYF.

V gene TRBV11-2 combines with J gene TRBJ2-7, with TRBD2 identical over 12 bases. Germline values: CDR1 SGHAT, CDR2 FQNNGV. This CDR3 comprises 14 residues. V was clipped by 5 bases and J by 4 bases; unmatched bases: 3. CDR3: CASSPSGGAYEQYF. CDR3 nucleotides: TGTGCCAGCAGCCCTAGCGGGGGGGCGTACGAGCAGTACTTC.

V is TRBV10-2 and J is TRBJ2-1; the match to TRBD2 covers 11 bases. V lost 2 bases and J lost 9; bases outside the gene matches: 6. The CDR3 covers 15 residues. Germline V gene sequence: CDR1 WSHSY, CDR2 SAAADI. For the CDR3, the DNA is TGCGCCAGCAGTGAGGAACTAGCGGGAGTGGGTGAGCAGTTCTTC. Translation gives CASSEELAGVGEQFF.

The CDR3 region is CASSPYGSWGNEQYF. The CDR3 DNA reads as TGTGCCAGCAGCCCCTATGGGTCTTGGGGTAACGAGCAGTACTTC. The chain joins TRBV7-2 to TRBJ2-7; no definite D call. V was shortened by 5 bases and J by 5 bases, with 19 bases between the two germline ends. The CDR3 is 15 amino acids. In germline, CDR1 is SGHTA, CDR2 FQGNSA.

This chain joins TRBV28 and TRBJ2-7; TRBD1 matches 8 bases. Germline lookup yields CDR1 MDHEN and CDR2 SYDVKM. The junction had 7 bases not matched to a gene; V was cut back by 5 bases and J by 4 bases. CDR3 length: 14 amino acids. The CDR3 loop is CASSRQGKRYEQYF. The CDR3 nucleotides are TGTGCCAGCAGTCGACAGGGGAAAAGATACGAGCAGTACTTC.

As for this clone: Within the sample, other DNA sequences also encode this same CDR3. The chain has TRBV5-1 and TRBJ2-5, with D perhaps matching TRBD1 (6 bases). V shed 1 base and J shed 5 bases, with 9 bases lying between them. The germline CDR1 and CDR2 sequences are SGHRS and YFSETQ. The CDR3 totals 13 residues. This CDR3 is CASSLTGPETQYF. For the CDR3, the DNA is TGCGCCAGCAGCTTGACAGGGCCGGAGACCCAGTACTTC.

J is TRBJ2-7 and V is TRBV4-1; D is perhaps TRBD2 (7 bases). V was clipped by 4 bases and J by 2 bases, with 15 bases between them. Per germline, CDR1 MGHRA and CDR2 YSYEKL. The CDR3 is 15 residues long. The CDR3: CASSLFGGAPYEQYF. The CDR3 DNA reads TGCGCCAGCAGCCTTTTTGGGGGGGCCCCCTACGAGCAGTACTTC.

The V gene is TRBV6-5, the J gene TRBJ2-3; 11 bases map to TRBD1. CDR1 and CDR2 (germline): MNHEY, SVGAGI. J gave up 6 bases and V 6 bases, and 8 bases lay outside the gene matches. This CDR3 region has 15 residues. The CDR3 nucleotides are TGTGCCAGCAGACTCGGACAGGGGGCATTGGATACGCAGTATTTT. This gives the protein CASRLGQGALDTQYF.

CDR3 DNA sequence: TGCGCCAGCAGCCTAGTGACTAGCGGGAGGGAGACCCAGTACTTC. Protein product: CASSLVTSGRETQYF. V and J are TRBV4-1 and TRBJ2-5; 13 bases match TRBD2. Germline CDR1 is MGHRA and CDR2 is YSYEKL. The ends lost 4 bases at V and 5 bases at J; junction bases unmatched: 4. The CDR3 spans 15 residues.

The CDR3 coding sequence is TGCGCCAGCAGCATAACTACAGGGTATGGCTACACCTTC. Protein product: CASSITTGYGYTF. The V gene is TRBV5-1, the J gene TRBJ1-2, with D maybe TRBD1 (6 bases). Per the germline V gene, CDR1 is SGHRS and CDR2 is YFSETQ. V was cut by 4 bases and J by 5 bases, with 12 bases left in between. The CDR3 extends over 13 amino acids. Full variable domain (outside the CDR3, taken from reference TRBV5-1 and TRBJ1-2): KAGVTQTPRYLIKTRGQQVTLSCSPISGHRSVSWYQQTPGQGLQFLFEYFSETQRNKGNFPGRFSGRQFSNSRSEMNVSTLELGDSALYLCASSITTGYGYTFGSGTRLTVV.

The sample holds one count of this clone. The chain couples TRBV5-4 to TRBJ1-6; the D is unclear. CDR1 and CDR2 from the germline V gene are SGHNT and YYREEE (reference sequence). V was clipped by 4 bases and J by 8 bases, with 16 bases between them. The CDR3 covers 15 residues. The CDR3 spells CASSPRGGSYSPLHF. The DNA for the CDR3 is TGTGCCAGCAGCCCCCGGGGAGGATCCTATTCACCCCTCCACTTT. Full variable domain (outside the CDR3, taken from reference TRBV5-4 and TRBJ1-6): ETGVTQSPTHLIKTRGQQVTLRCSSQSGHNTVSWYQQALGQGPQFIFQYYREEENGRGNFPPRFSGLQFPNYSSELNVNALELDDSALYLCASSPRGGSYSPLHFGNGTRLTVT.

This CDR3 is CASSLDALQGRNEQYF. CDR3 nucleotide sequence: TGCGCCAGCTCATTGGACGCCCTGCAGGGGAGGAACGAGCAGTACTTC. The J gene is TRBJ2-7, the V gene TRBV5-1, with D perhaps given as TRBD1 or TRBD2 (6 bases each). Germline V CDR1 and CDR2: SGHRS, YFSETQ. The CDR3 has 16 residues. V lost 7 bases, J lost 5 bases, and 25 bases lay in between.

The rearrangement uses TRBV9 and TRBJ2-2; perhaps TRBD2 as D (5 bases). The V and J ends lost 1 base and 3 bases respectively, with 10 bases between them. Germline CDR1 is SGDLS and CDR2 is YYNGEE. CDR3 length equals 15 residues. DNA for the CDR3: TGTGCCAGCAGCGTATCCGGGGAGTACACCGGGGAGCTGTTTTTT. It codes for CASSVSGEYTGELFF.

This chain uses TRBV5-4 with TRBJ2-7; D possibly uses TRBD1 or TRBD2 (5 bases each). In germline, CDR1 is SGHNT, CDR2 YYREEE (reference sequence). Trimming shortened V by 1 base and J by 3 bases, and 14 bases separated the two germline ends. This CDR3 region has 15 residues. The CDR3 region is CASSLLGSGGYEQYF. The DNA for the CDR3 is TGTGCCAGCAGCTTGTTGGGGTCTGGGGGCTACGAGCAGTACTTC.